This T cell receptor beta chain is drawn from a study of T cell repertoires and HLA-DP antigens. Study as a whole: One stimulator alloantigen differed from self by one groove amino acid; the other by ten. Average DNA input: roughly 0.2 ug for CD137+CD4+ sorts, around 1.3 ug pre-culture.

Study conclusions and caveats: Previously undetected clones averaged around 40% and 50% against the two alleles respectively.

Measured with immunoSEQ multiplex PCR; TCRdb has only the in-frame clones, and not every one. The sample shows tens of thousands of clones, about 82% of them seen only once. A note on this clone: Antigen specificity is unknown.

CD4+ T cells, purified by negative selection, averaged 97.7% purity. Trimming took 7 bases from V and 4 from J; bases not matched to a gene: 9. The germline V gene has CDR1 MNHNS and CDR2 SASEGT. The CDR3 runs to 15 residues. The sequence was obtained from a man aged 55 to 70 in good health and CMV-seronegative. Sequences were obtained from CD4+ T cells from PBMCs. J is TRBJ2-3 and V is TRBV6-1; 9 bases map to TRBD1. CDR3 coding DNA: TGTGCCAGCAATTTGGCAACAGGGGGCCCAGATACGCAGTATTTT. It encodes CASNLATGGPDTQYF.